Listed below are T cell receptor beta chains from one sample, sequenced in a study of blood T cell repertoires in COVID-19. The table came from immunoSEQ multiplex PCR; TCRdb's copy has only in-frame clones and leaves some out. This sample has about 180,000 clones, with roughly 84% found just once. Sequencing was done on a sample of PBMCs or T cells enriched from blood (not recorded which). These receptors all come from a man aged 55 to 70 who had recovered from COVID-19. Each CDR3 is given with its conserved first and last residue. D genes are given only for firm matches. Clone size is shown for a subset of rows, as once, few, many or a class of expanded clone.

many TRBJ2-3 - TRBV3-1/TRBV3-2 CASSQAEKGTQYF TGTGCCAGCAGCCAAGCTGAGAAGGGGACGCAGTATTTT
- TRBJ2-7 TRBD1 TRBV10-3 CAIASGTGGYEQYF TGTGCCATCGCGTCCGGGACAGGGGGCTACGAGCAGTACTTC
- TRBJ1-6 - TRBV7-9 CASSVGAGNSPLHF TGTGCCAGCAGCGTAGGGGCGGGTAATTCACCCCTCCACTTT
- TRBJ2-7 TRBD2 TRBV27 CASSVSGTPSPYEQYF TGTGCCAGCAGTGTTAGCGGGACTCCAAGTCCCTACGAGCAGTACTTC
once TRBJ2-7 - TRBV7-9 CASSSYGGVPYEQYF TGTGCCAGCAGCTCATATGGCGGGGTCCCCTACGAGCAGTACTTC
- TRBJ1-5 - TRBV19 CASGDIDSNQPQHF TGTGCCAGTGGGGACATAGATAGCAATCAGCCCCAGCATTTT
- TRBJ2-7 TRBD1 TRBV3-1/TRBV3-2 CASSPDRGYDYEQYF TGTGCCAGCAGTCCCGACAGGGGCTATGACTACGAGCAGTACTTC
- TRBJ1-4 TRBD1 TRBV29-1 CSVEEGQGFQKLFF TGCAGCGTTGAAGAAGGACAGGGTTTTCAAAAACTGTTTTTT
once TRBJ2-3 - TRBV5-5 CASSLAISSSTQYF TGTGCCAGCAGCTTGGCCATATCGTCTAGCACGCAGTATTTT
once TRBJ2-7 - TRBV18 CASSPEVTYEQYF TGTGCCAGCTCACCAGAGGTTACCTACGAGCAGTACTTC
- TRBJ2-3 TRBD2 TRBV11-3 CASSLRAGETDTQYF TGTGCCAGCAGCTTAAGAGCGGGGGAAACAGATACGCAGTATTTT
- TRBJ2-7 TRBD1 TRBV27 CASRKQGPAYEQYF TGTGCCAGCAGGAAACAGGGGCCGGCCTACGAGCAGTACTTC
- TRBJ1-5 - TRBV7-8 CASSLGSTLSGNQPQHF TGTGCCAGCAGCTTAGGAAGTACTCTATCGGGGAATCAGCCCCAGCATTTT
- TRBJ2-1 TRBD2 TRBV3-1/TRBV3-2 CASSQEPSMREGNEQFF TGTGCCAGCAGCCAAGAGCCCTCGATGCGGGAGGGGAATGAGCAGTTCTTC
- TRBJ2-7 - TRBV5-6 CASSVHGSSYEQYF TGTGCCAGCAGCGTGCACGGGAGCTCCTACGAGCAGTACTTC
- TRBJ2-5 - TRBV6-5 CASSSPRQPEETQYF TGTGCCAGCAGCTCCCCCAGACAGCCTGAGGAGACCCAGTACTTC
- TRBJ2-1 - TRBV11-3 CASSPSSADYNEQFF TGTGCCAGCAGCCCCTCGAGCGCGGACTACAATGAGCAGTTCTTC
- TRBJ2-7 TRBD2 TRBV29-1 CSVGTSAYEQYF TGCAGCGTTGGGACTAGCGCCTACGAGCAGTACTTC
- TRBJ2-3 TRBD2 TRBV27 CASSLEVSGRGTQYF TGTGCCAGCAGTTTAGAGGTTAGCGGGAGAGGTACGCAGTATTTT
once TRBJ2-7 TRBD1 TRBV5-1 CASSFVDRGYEQYF TGCGCCAGCAGCTTTGTGGACAGGGGCTACGAGCAGTACTTC
- TRBJ2-3 TRBD1 TRBV6-1 CASSVRTGGFTDTQYF TGTGCCAGCAGTGTGCGGACAGGGGGATTCACAGATACGCAGTATTTT
- TRBJ1-5 - TRBV18 CASSPGQSNQPQHF TGTGCCAGCTCCCCGGGACAAAGCAATCAGCCCCAGCATTTT
- TRBJ1-1 - TRBV2 CASRNTGLNENTEAFF TGTGCCAGCAGGAACACGGGACTGAATGAGAACACTGAAGCTTTCTTT
- TRBJ1-1 TRBD1 TRBV7-9 CASSSPATGPENTEAFF TGTGCCAGCAGCTCCCCCGCGACAGGGCCGGAGAACACTGAAGCTTTCTTT
- TRBJ2-6 - TRBV28 CASHSGANVLTF TGTGCCAGCCACTCTGGGGCCAACGTCCTGACTTTC
once TRBJ2-7 TRBD2 TRBV7-8 CASSLGTSGRSYEQYF TGTGCCAGCAGCTTGGGGACTAGCGGGAGGTCCTACGAGCAGTACTTC